This T cell receptor (beta chain) was found in a study of blood T cell repertoires in COVID-19. Germline V gene data show CDR1 as KGHDR and CDR2 as SFDVKD. Trimming removed 8 bases from V and 4 bases from J; junction bases left unmatched: 7. The CDR3 consists of 15 residues. TCRdb's table, derived via immunoSEQ multiplex PCR, lists solely in-frame clones and lacks some. Of about 140,000 clones in the sample, around 80% are singletons; the top ten hold 5.5% to 8%. V gene TRBV24-1 combines with J gene TRBJ2-7; TRBD2 aligns across 13 bases. The receptor comes from a human donor in a cohort sampled during active COVID-19. Sequenced: peripheral blood. CDR3 in amino acids: CATKKRLAGGYEQYF. CDR3 DNA sequence: TGTGCCACCAAAAAAAGACTAGCGGGGGGTTACGAGCAGTACTTC.